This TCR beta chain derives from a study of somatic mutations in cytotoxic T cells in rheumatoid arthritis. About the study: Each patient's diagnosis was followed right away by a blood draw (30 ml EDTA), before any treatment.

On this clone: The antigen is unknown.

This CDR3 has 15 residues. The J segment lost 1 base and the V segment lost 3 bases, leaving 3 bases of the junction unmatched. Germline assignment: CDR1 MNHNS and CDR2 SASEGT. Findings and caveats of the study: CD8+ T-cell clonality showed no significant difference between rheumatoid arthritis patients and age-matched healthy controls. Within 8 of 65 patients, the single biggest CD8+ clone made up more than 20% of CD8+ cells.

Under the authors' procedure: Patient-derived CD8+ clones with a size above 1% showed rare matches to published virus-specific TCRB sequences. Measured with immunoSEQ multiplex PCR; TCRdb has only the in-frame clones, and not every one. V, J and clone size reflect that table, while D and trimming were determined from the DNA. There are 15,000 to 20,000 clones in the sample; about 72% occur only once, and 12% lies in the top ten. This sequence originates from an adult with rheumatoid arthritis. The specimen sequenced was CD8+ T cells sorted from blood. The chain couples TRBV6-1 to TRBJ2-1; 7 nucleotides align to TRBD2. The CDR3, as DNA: TGTGCCAGCAGTGACTGGGGGGGATCCTACAATGAGCAGTTCTTC. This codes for CASSDWGGSYNEQFF.